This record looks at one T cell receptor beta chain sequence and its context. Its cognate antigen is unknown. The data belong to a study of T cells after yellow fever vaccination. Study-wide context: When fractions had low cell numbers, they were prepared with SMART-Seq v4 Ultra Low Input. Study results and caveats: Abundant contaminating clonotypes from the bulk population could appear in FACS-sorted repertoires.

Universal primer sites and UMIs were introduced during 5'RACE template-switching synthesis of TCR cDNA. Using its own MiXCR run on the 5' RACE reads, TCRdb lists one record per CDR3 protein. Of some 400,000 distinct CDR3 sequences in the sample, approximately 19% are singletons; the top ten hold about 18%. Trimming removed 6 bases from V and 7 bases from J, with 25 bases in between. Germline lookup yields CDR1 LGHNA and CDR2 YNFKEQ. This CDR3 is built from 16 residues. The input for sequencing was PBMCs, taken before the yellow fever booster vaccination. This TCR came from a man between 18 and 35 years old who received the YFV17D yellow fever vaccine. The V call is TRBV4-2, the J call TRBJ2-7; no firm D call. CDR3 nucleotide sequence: TGTGCCAGCAGTGATCTTTTGGCTCGTCTCCCGTGGGAGCAGTACTTC. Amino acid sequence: CASSDLLARLPWEQYF.